The 15 T cell receptor beta chains below all came from one sample that was sequenced in a study of blood T cells in healthy people across ages. Sample-barcoded 5' priming and a J-beta primer mix drove a second PCR of roughly 6 to 12 cycles. TCRdb processed the 5' RACE reads anew with MiXCR; each CDR3 protein has one entry. The repertoire consists of over 1,500,000 distinct CDR3 sequences, with 30% to 40% occurring once and the leading ten covering 23%. Sequencing input: blood. The receptor source for this set is a human donor in good health.

The CDR3 DNA reads as TGTGCCAGCAGCCCCAGGACAGGTGCAAAACCCGTGTACAATGAGCAGTTCTTC. Translating gives CASSPRTGAKPVYNEQFF. The chain couples TRBV2 to TRBJ2-1; 7 bases are shared with TRBD1. Trimming cost V 6 bases and J 4 bases; bases outside gene matches: 18. CDR3 length: 18 amino acids. From germline, CDR1 is SNHLY and CDR2 FYNNEI.

Details on this clonotype: A read error may be the cause here, since a much bigger clone is one base away. This chain joins TRBV24-1 and TRBJ2-3; D tentatively fits TRBD1 or TRBD2 (5 bases each). With 7 bases removed from V and 4 bases from J, the gap between germline ends came to 11 bases. The germline V gene encodes CDR1 KGHDR and CDR2 SFDVKD. This CDR3 contains 13 residues. As DNA, the CDR3 is TGTGCCACCAGGGGACCCAACGCAGATACGCAGTATTTT. This translates into CATRGPNADTQYF.

Of note for this clonotype: One junction end does not reproduce the germline sequence, and a read error may be involved. In nucleotides, the CDR3 is TGTGCCTGCAGCTTACCACCGTGGAGGGTCGGTTATGGCTACACCTTC. Translation gives CACSLPPWRVGYGYTF. The chain recombines TRBV7-9 with TRBJ1-2; D is unclear. This CDR3 comprises 16 residues. Per the germline V gene, CDR1 is SEHNR and CDR2 is FQNEAQ (reference sequence).

This clonotype appeared a few times. A much larger clone differs by one base, so this may be a read error. As DNA, the CDR3 is TGTGCCAGCAGCCAAGAGGGGAAGACCCAGTACTTC. This gives the protein CASSQEGKTQYF. V usage is TRBV4-2 and J usage is TRBJ2-5; D call uncertain. The CDR3 runs to 12 residues. Germline V gene lookup returns CDR1 LGHNA and CDR2 YNFKEQ. V was shortened by 0 bases and J by 6 bases, with 5 bases between the two germline ends.

This chain connects TRBV6-2 or TRBV6-3 to TRBJ2-1; D call uncertain. Germline CDR1 is MNHEY and CDR2 is SVGEGT. CDR3 size: 12 residues. Trimming pared 2 bases from V and 13 bases from J, leaving 12 bases between. This chain's CDR3 is CASSYRVETQFF. In DNA form, the CDR3 reads TGTGCCAGCAGTTACAGGGTAGAGACCCAGTTCTTC.

This clonotype was counted between two and nine times. This chain joins TRBV7-9 and TRBJ2-1, with 9 bases matching TRBD1. CDR1 is SEHNR, CDR2 FQNEAQ, per germline (reference sequence). CDR3 size: 16 residues. V dropped 5 bases and J dropped 7; count of bases not matched to a gene: 12. DNA of the CDR3: TGTGCCAGCAGCACGAGGGGGACAGGGTGGGTTAATGAGCAGTTCTTC. Amino acid sequence: CASSTRGTGWVNEQFF.

This clonotype has a handful of counts. V is TRBV4-1 and J is TRBJ2-7; 8 bases agree with TRBD1. V lost 2 bases, J lost 3 bases, and 15 bases stayed unmatched. CDR1 is MGHRA, CDR2 YSYEKL, per germline. The CDR3 is made up of 18 amino acids. The CDR3 DNA reads TGCGCCAGCAGCCAACCCAACCTTAGGACAGGGCTTATCTACGAGCAGTACTTC. It codes for CASSQPNLRTGLIYEQYF.

This clonotype was recorded a few times. The chain recombines TRBV6-5 with TRBJ2-3; D not resolved. Germline loops: CDR1 MNHEY, CDR2 SVGAGI. Trimming shortened V by 7 bases and J by 2 bases, and 13 bases separated the two germline ends. CDR3 length equals 14 residues. The CDR3 is CASNTRRVTDTQYF. DNA of the CDR3: TGTGCCAGCAATACTCGACGGGTCACAGATACGCAGTATTTT.

The genes are TRBV15 and TRBJ1-1; 7 bases map to TRBD1. Trimming took 1 base from V and 0 from J; bases not matched to a gene: 5. The CDR3 has 16 amino acids. Germline CDR1 is LNHNV and CDR2 is YYDKDF (reference sequence). The CDR3 coding sequence is TGTGCCACCAGCAGAGGACAGGGCTTTATGAACACTGAAGCTTTCTTT. Amino acid sequence: CATSRGQGFMNTEAFF.

The gene calls are TRBV7-6 and TRBJ2-5; 10 bases agree with TRBD2. CDR3 length: 16 residues. The germline gives CDR1 SGHVS, CDR2 FNYEAQ. Trimming took 2 bases from V and 2 from J; bases not matched to a gene: 5. CDR3: CASSLWLAGAQETQYF. The CDR3 DNA reads TGTGCCAGCAGCTTATGGCTAGCGGGGGCTCAAGAGACCCAGTACTTC.

The DNA for the CDR3 is TGTGCCAGCAGTGTGACAGGGAGTTTCGACGAGCAGTACTTC. This encodes CASSVTGSFDEQYF. The J gene is TRBJ2-7, the V gene TRBV28; TRBD1 aligns across 7 bases. The CDR3 sequence is 14 residues long. Trimming removed 5 bases from V and 5 bases from J; junction bases left unmatched: 9. Germline CDR1 reads MDHEN; CDR2 reads SYDVKM.

This clonotype was observed many times. The chain couples TRBV29-1 to TRBJ2-7; D is unclear. Germline assignment: CDR1 SQVTM and CDR2 ANQGSEA. There are 13 residues in the CDR3. Trimming left V 1 base short and J 3 bases short, with 10 bases between. The CDR3 region has the DNA TGCAGCGTTGAAGGCGACACACGCTACGAGCAGTACTTC. The encoded protein is CSVEGDTRYEQYF.

This clonotype was observed at least ten times. The genes are TRBV2 and TRBJ1-2; 8 bases fit TRBD1. CDR3 size: 13 residues. CDR1 and CDR2 (germline): SNHLY, FYNNEI. V lost 8 bases to trimming and J lost 4 bases; unmatched junction nucleotides: 6. The CDR3 DNA is TGTGCCAGCGGGGGACAGGAGACCTATGGCTACACCTTC. It encodes CASGGQETYGYTF.

The V gene is TRBV2, the J gene TRBJ2-6; no clear D. The CDR3 has 20 amino acids. Germline V gene sequence: CDR1 SNHLY, CDR2 FYNNEI. The V end lost 4 bases, the J end lost 2 bases, and 24 bases lay between the germline ends. DNA of the CDR3: TGTGCCAGCAGTGCGTGGCGATACAGTTCCGTGGGGACTGGGGCCAACGTCCTGACTTTC. Its translation: CASSAWRYSSVGTGANVLTF.

This chain joins TRBV29-1 and TRBJ1-1; 11 nucleotides align to TRBD1. This CDR3 has 14 amino acids. CDR1 and CDR2 from the germline V gene are SQVTM and ANQGSEA. V lost 7 bases, J lost 3 bases, and 7 bases stayed unmatched. The CDR3 is CSAGRGQGDTEAFF. CDR3 sequence (DNA): TGCAGCGCCGGACGGGGACAGGGGGACACTGAAGCTTTCTTT. Together with reference TRBV29-1 and TRBJ1-1, the CDR3 gives the full variable domain: SAVISQKPSRDICQRGTSLTIQCQVDSQVTMMFWYRQQPGQSLTLIATANQGSEATYESGFVIDKFPISRPNLTFSTLTVSNMSPEDSSIYLCSAGRGQGDTEAFFGQGTRLTVV.